This TCR beta chain stems from a study of T cells expressing NK-cell markers. Study at large: The study drew TCR beta repertoires from sorted CD3+CD56+NKG2C+, CD3+CD56+NKG2C- and CD3+CD56-NKG2C+ T cells. One of the eight sequenced donors was seronegative, whereas the other seven were HCMV-seropositive.

cDNA encoding TCR beta was synthesized via 5'RACE template switching incorporating UMIs. Each CDR3 protein gets one entry in TCRdb, which reprocessed the 5' RACE reads and gives no DNA. The listing records about 400,000 distinct CDR3 sequences. The study, taken as a whole, reports: The dominant NKG2C+ clonotypes represented about 1.0-8% of CD8+ T cells in several donors.

The germline V gene has CDR1 SGHKS and CDR2 YYEKEE (reference sequence). CDR3 length: 14 residues. Points on this clonotype: Antigen unknown.

The chain combines TRBV5-5 with TRBJ2-2; TCRdb designates TRBD1, a call that cannot be tested without DNA. Input material: blood T cells: a sorted CD56 or NKG2C T cell subset, CD4+ or CD8+ T cells, or bulk PBMC T cells (not recorded which). The receptor comes from a woman aged 45-65 years in good health. The CDR3 spells CASMGGLRTGELFF.